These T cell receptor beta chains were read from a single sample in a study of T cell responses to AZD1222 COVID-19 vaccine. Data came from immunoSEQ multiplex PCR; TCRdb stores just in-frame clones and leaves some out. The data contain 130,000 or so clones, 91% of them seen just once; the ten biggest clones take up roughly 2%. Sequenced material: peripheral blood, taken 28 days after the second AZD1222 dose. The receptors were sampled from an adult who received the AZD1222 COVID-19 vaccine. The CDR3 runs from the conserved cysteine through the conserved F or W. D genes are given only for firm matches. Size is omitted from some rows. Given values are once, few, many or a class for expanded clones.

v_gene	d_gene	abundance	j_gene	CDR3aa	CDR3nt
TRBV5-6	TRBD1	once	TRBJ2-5	CASSFRQGGETQYF	TGTGCCAGCAGCTTCAGACAGGGGGGAGAGACCCAGTACTTC
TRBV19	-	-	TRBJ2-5	CASEGGTQETQYF	TGTGCCAGTGAGGGAGGGACACAAGAGACCCAGTACTTC
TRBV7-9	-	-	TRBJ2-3	CASSLPGWSDTQYF	TGTGCCAGCAGCTTACCAGGGTGGTCAGATACGCAGTATTTT
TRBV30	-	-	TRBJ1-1	CAWGGHFGMNTEAFF	TGTGCCTGGGGGGGCCATTTCGGCATGAACACTGAAGCTTTCTTT
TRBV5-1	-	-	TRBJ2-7	CASSLSGSPYEQYF	TGCGCCAGCAGCTTGTCGGGGTCACCCTACGAGCAGTACTTC
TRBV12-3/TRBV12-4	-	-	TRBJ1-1	CASSQIEGFGAFF	TGTGCCAGCAGTCAAATAGAGGGGTTCGGAGCTTTCTTT
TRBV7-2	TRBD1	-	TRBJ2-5	CASSLVGQGSETQYF	TGTGCCAGCAGCTTAGTTGGACAGGGGTCGGAGACCCAGTACTTC
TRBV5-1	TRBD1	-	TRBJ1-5	CASSPNPVDRRAQPQHF	TGCGCCAGCAGCCCTAACCCCGTGGACAGGAGGGCTCAGCCCCAGCATTTT
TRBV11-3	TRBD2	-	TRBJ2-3	CASSLVRLAGGPDTQYF	TGTGCCAGCAGCTTAGTGAGACTAGCGGGAGGGCCCGATACGCAGTATTTT
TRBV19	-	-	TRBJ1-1	CASSTTGWGRAFF	TGTGCCAGTAGTACTACAGGTTGGGGTCGAGCTTTCTTT
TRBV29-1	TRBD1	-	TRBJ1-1	CSVVSGTGGLGAFF	TGCAGCGTTGTCTCAGGGACAGGGGGCCTCGGAGCTTTCTTT
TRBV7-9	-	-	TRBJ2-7	CASSSLFYEQYF	TGTGCCAGCAGCTCTCTATTCTACGAGCAGTACTTC
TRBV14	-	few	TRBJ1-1	CASSQTGSKAFF	TGTGCCAGCAGCCAAACCGGGAGCAAAGCTTTCTTT
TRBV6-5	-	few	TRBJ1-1	CASSFGGLAGTEAFF	TGTGCCAGCAGTTTCGGGGGGCTGGCGGGCACTGAAGCTTTCTTT
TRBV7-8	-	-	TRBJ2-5	CASSLEWTQETQYF	TGTGCCAGCAGCTTGGAGTGGACCCAAGAGACCCAGTACTTC
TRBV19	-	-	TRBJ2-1	CASTPQDIPSSYNEQFF	TGTGCCAGTACCCCCCAAGACATACCGAGCTCCTACAATGAGCAGTTCTTC
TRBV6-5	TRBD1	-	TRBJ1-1	CASTPGDSERTEAFF	TGTGCCAGCACCCCGGGGGACAGTGAGAGGACTGAAGCTTTCTTT
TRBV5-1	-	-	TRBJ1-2	CASKQSSLTNYGYTF	TGCGCCAGCAAGCAGTCAAGCCTAACTAACTATGGCTACACCTTC
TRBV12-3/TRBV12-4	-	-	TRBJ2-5	CASSGAVQETQYF	TGTGCCAGCAGTGGAGCGGTCCAAGAGACCCAGTACTTC
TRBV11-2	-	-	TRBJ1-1	CASRFTVDTEAFF	TGTGCCAGCAGGTTTACAGTGGACACTGAAGCTTTCTTT
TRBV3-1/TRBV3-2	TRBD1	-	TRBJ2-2	CASSQEPGGGTGELFF	TGTGCCAGCAGCCAAGAGCCAGGGGGCGGCACCGGGGAGCTGTTTTTT
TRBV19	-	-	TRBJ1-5	CASTLAQSEAQHF	TGTGCCAGTACCCTCGCCCAGTCTGAAGCCCAGCATTTT
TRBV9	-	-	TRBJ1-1	CASSPRSGGRVAEAFF	TGTGCCAGCAGCCCCCGCTCGGGGGGGAGGGTGGCTGAAGCTTTCTTT
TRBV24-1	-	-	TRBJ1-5	CATSDRGGGQPQHF	TGTGCCACCAGTGACCGCGGGGGCGGCCAGCCCCAGCATTTT
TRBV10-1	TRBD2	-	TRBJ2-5	CASSPGGKIQETQYF	TGCGCCAGCTCTCCCGGGGGGAAAATCCAAGAGACCCAGTACTTC
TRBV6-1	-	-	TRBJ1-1	CASTGAAAINTNTEAFF	TGTGCCAGCACTGGAGCGGCAGCCATAAATACGAACACTGAAGCTTTCTTT
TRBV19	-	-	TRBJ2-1	CASSIGLANEQFF	TGTGCCAGTAGTATAGGGCTTGCCAATGAGCAGTTCTTC
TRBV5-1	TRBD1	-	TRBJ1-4	CASSLGPGQGDEKLFF	TGCGCCAGCAGCTTGGGACCGGGACAGGGCGATGAAAAACTGTTTTTT
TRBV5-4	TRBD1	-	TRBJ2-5	CASSIRQGETQYF	TGTGCCAGCAGCATACGACAGGGTGAGACCCAGTACTTC
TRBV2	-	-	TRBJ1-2	CASSEAETIGRYGYTF	TGTGCCAGCAGTGAAGCGGAAACGATTGGGCGCTATGGCTACACCTTC
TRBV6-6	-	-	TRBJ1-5	CASSYAGGGQPQHF	TGTGCCAGCAGTTACGCTGGGGGCGGACAGCCCCAGCATTTT
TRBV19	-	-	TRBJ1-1	CASSSPPGRLLNTEAFF	TGTGCCAGTAGTTCCCCCCCTGGCCGATTATTGAACACTGAAGCTTTCTTT